This TCR beta chain came from a study of T cell repertoires in cytomegalovirus infection. The wider study: HLA-B-restricted CMV epitopes that are well studied, plus recently identified HLA-C-restricted ones, were used by the study. Indications came from public TCR beta signatures; they pointed to CMV infection and to a matching HLA type. The study's findings and limits: Public TCR beta family frequency separated CMV-and-HLA carriers, including in an independent cohort. HLA-C-restricted CMV clonotypes gave the most frequent clonotype in two of eight donors.

As for this clonotype: The antigen remains undetermined.

TCRdb re-called the reads with MiXCR, one entry per CDR3 protein. The sample includes 700,000 to 950,000 distinct CDR3 sequences, roughly 33% of them seen just once. This material consisted of cultured CD8+ T cells from PBMCs, taken from culture after CMV antigen stimulation. The sequence was collected from a human donor in good health (CMV status not recorded). Some clones in this sample may be carry-over from other donors' samples.

CDR3 DNA: TGTGCCAGCAGCTCGACAGATGGAGGCAATCAGCCCCAGCATTTT. Translated: CASSSTDGGNQPQHF. The chain recombines TRBV7-9 with TRBJ1-5; a weak D match, TRBD1 (5 bases). CDR3 length: 15 amino acids. Germline V gene lookup returns CDR1 SEHNR and CDR2 FQNEAQ (reference sequence). V was trimmed by 4 bases and J by 2 bases, leaving 12 bases between them. The full variable domain, in which reference TRBV7-9 and TRBJ1-5 provide the parts outside the CDR3, is DTGVSQNPRHKITKRGQNVTFRCDPISEHNRLYWYRQTLGQGPEFLTYFQNEAQLEKSRLLSDRFSAERPKGSFSTLEIQRTEQGDSAMYLCASSSTDGGNQPQHFGDGTRLSIL.